This T cell receptor beta chain was observed in a study of T-cell memory formation after mild COVID-19. The overall study: For the most part, TCR clusters were specific to one donor.

This clonotype was counted many times. The antigen is unknown. TCRdb processed the 5' RACE reads anew with MiXCR; each CDR3 protein has one entry. This table has about 360,000 distinct CDR3 sequences, approximately 14% appearing once. Broader study findings: Those CD4+ clones that contracted were mainly in CM and EM (CD8+ ones in EMRA). A second wave of clones peaked on day 37, and their SARS-CoV-2 specificity went unconfirmed.

Germline CDR1 is SGHNT and CDR2 is YYREEE (reference sequence). V lost 3 bases to trimming and J lost 3 bases, with 15 bases between them. The CDR3 has 15 amino acids. This receptor was taken from a young man who had mild COVID-19 (a few samples of this study predate the infection). Cell type and time point are not known. The J gene is TRBJ1-1, the V gene TRBV5-4; D is unclear. The sequencing input was PBMCs or a T cell subset sorted from them (not recorded which). CDR3 sequence: CASSSQEGWDTEAFF. The CDR3 DNA reads TGTGCCAGCAGCTCCCAGGAGGGATGGGACACTGAAGCTTTCTTT.